The 18 T cell receptor beta chains below come from one sample, sequenced in a study of response to subunit inactivated influenza vaccine. TCRdb re-analysed the RT-PCR reads in MiXCR, keeping a single row per CDR3 protein. The repertoire holds about 580,000 distinct CDR3 sequences, with 12% to 15% as singletons. The specimen was PBMCs from blood, collected about 12 days after vaccination. Every receptor here comes from a man between 45 and 60 years old who received an inactivated influenza vaccine.

This clonotype has a handful of counts. The chain joins TRBV20-1 to TRBJ1-5, with 8 bases lining up with TRBD1. V lost 6 bases and J lost 7; bases outside the gene matches: 11. Germline CDR1 is DFQATT and CDR2 is SNEGSKA (reference sequence). This CDR3 comprises 14 residues. CDR3 region: CSAEEPTGDQPQHF. The CDR3, as DNA: TGCAGTGCGGAAGAGCCGACAGGGGACCAGCCCCAGCATTTT.

There are a few counts of this clonotype. V is TRBV7-9 and J is TRBJ2-7; D is unresolved. This CDR3 is built from 13 residues. The V end lost 3 bases, the J end lost 7 bases, and 13 bases lay between the germline ends. CDR1 is SEHNR and CDR2 is FQNEAQ in the germline V gene (reference sequence). CDR3 in amino acids: CASSFKDGEEQYF. The CDR3, as DNA: TGTGCCAGCAGCTTTAAAGACGGCGAGGAGCAGTACTTC.

The chain links TRBV11-2 to TRBJ1-1; D is unclear. CDR1 and CDR2 (germline): SGHAT, FQNNGV. The CDR3 is 13 residues long. Trimming took off 2 bases at V and 2 bases at J, with 6 bases between the two ends. As DNA, the CDR3 is TGTGCCAGCAGCTTATCGTTCAACACTGAAGCTTTCTTT. Protein sequence: CASSLSFNTEAFF.

The chain is built from TRBV3-1 and TRBJ2-7, with unresolved D. Per the germline V gene, CDR1 is LGHDT and CDR2 is YNNKEL (reference sequence). V was shortened by 1 base and J by 4 bases, with 8 bases between the two germline ends. This CDR3 region has 13 residues. The DNA of the CDR3 is TGTGCCAGCAGCCAAGGTTCGCCGTACGAGCAGTACTTC. It codes for CASSQGSPYEQYF.

This clonotype was seen at least ten times. This sequence joins TRBV10-3 and TRBJ2-5, with a tentative D call TRBD1 (6 bases). CDR1 ENHRY and CDR2 SYGVKD come from the germline V gene. V lost 6 bases to trimming and J lost 3 bases, with 11 bases between them. The CDR3 has 13 amino acids. CDR3 loop: CAIRGAEKETQYF. Here the CDR3 DNA reads TGTGCCATCAGGGGGGCAGAAAAAGAGACCCAGTACTTC.

This clonotype was seen a single time. V is TRBV19 and J is TRBJ2-1; D gene unclear. This CDR3 has 17 residues. V was trimmed by 8 bases and J by 0 bases, leaving 20 bases between them. Germline V gene sequence: CDR1 LNHDA, CDR2 SQIVND (reference sequence). CDR3 protein: CASFDSALASSYNEQFF. The CDR3 DNA reads TGTGCCAGTTTTGATTCGGCCCTGGCCAGCTCCTACAATGAGCAGTTCTTC.

This clonotype was counted a few times. The gene calls are TRBV29-1 and TRBJ2-1; 7 bases line up with TRBD1. The J segment lost 10 bases and the V segment lost 3 bases, leaving 12 bases of the junction unmatched. There are 14 residues in the CDR3. In germline, CDR1 is SQVTM, CDR2 ANQGSEA. This CDR3 reads CSVDSQGVRKEQFF. The DNA for the CDR3 is TGCAGCGTTGACTCTCAGGGGGTCAGGAAAGAGCAGTTCTTC.

In its sample, this clonotype was seen a few times. The J gene is TRBJ1-4, the V gene TRBV27; D perhaps matches TRBD1 (5 bases). Trimming pared 3 bases from V and 4 bases from J, leaving 12 bases between. The CDR3 is 15 amino acids. The germline V gene encodes CDR1 MNHEY and CDR2 SMNVEV (reference sequence). For the CDR3, the DNA is TGTGCCAGCAGTTTTAAAAGGGGTTTTAATGAAAAACTGTTTTTT. Amino acid sequence: CASSFKRGFNEKLFF.

This chain joins TRBV6-1 and TRBJ1-1, with 8 bases that match TRBD1. The V gene end was trimmed by 3 bases and the J gene end by 1 base; junction bases not matched to a gene: 10. The CDR3 covers 17 residues. Germline CDR1 MNHNS, CDR2 SASEGT. CDR3 sequence reads: CASSEGQALGRNTEAFF. For the CDR3, the DNA is TGTGCCAGCAGTGAGGGACAGGCTCTTGGAAGGAACACTGAAGCTTTCTTT.

This clonotype appeared a few times. This rearrangement joins TRBV10-3 to TRBJ2-2; perhaps D is TRBD1 or TRBD2 (5 bases each). V lost 10 bases and J lost 5, with 11 bases in between. The CDR3 contains 12 residues. The germline V gene encodes CDR1 ENHRY and CDR2 SYGVKD. The CDR3 spells CATSEGTGELFF. CDR3 DNA: TGTGCCACAAGCGAGGGGACCGGGGAGCTGTTTTTT.

This clonotype has only a few counts. The rearrangement uses TRBV27 and TRBJ2-6, with D tentatively TRBD2 (7 bases). The V end lost 8 bases, the J end lost 2 bases, and 16 bases lay between the germline ends. Germline V lookup: CDR1 MNHEY, CDR2 SMNVEV (reference sequence). This CDR3 has 16 amino acids. The CDR3 region is CASAREGGTGANVLTF. CDR3 bases: TGTGCCAGCGCAAGGGAGGGGGGCACTGGGGCCAACGTCCTGACTTTC.

This clonotype has a handful of counts. The V call is TRBV4-2, the J call TRBJ1-1; D uncertain. Germline CDR1 reads LGHNA; CDR2 reads YNFKEQ. V was clipped by 4 bases and J by 1 base, with 13 bases between them. The CDR3 runs to 15 residues. DNA for the CDR3: TGTGCCAGCAGCCGAATACTGACTAGGAACACTGAAGCTTTCTTT. This translates into CASSRILTRNTEAFF.

This clonotype was recorded at least ten times. The gene calls are TRBV5-1 and TRBJ2-7; 8 bases map to TRBD2. This CDR3 has 15 amino acids. V was pared by 1 base and J by 5 bases, with 8 bases of the junction left unmatched. The V gene's germline CDR1 is SGHRS and CDR2 YFSETQ. The CDR3 spells CASSLREGLLDEQYF. In DNA form, the CDR3 reads TGCGCCAGCAGCTTGCGGGAGGGCCTATTGGACGAGCAGTACTTC.

The chain carries TRBV7-6 and TRBJ2-3, with 11 bases that match TRBD2. The CDR3 loop spans 15 amino acids. Per germline, CDR1 SGHVS and CDR2 FNYEAQ. V shed 5 bases and J 4 bases; nucleotides not matched to a gene: 5. The DNA for the CDR3 is TGTGCCAGCAGCCTTAGCGGGGGGGCCTCAGATACGCAGTATTTT. Encoded protein: CASSLSGGASDTQYF.

There are a few counts of this clonotype. This chain connects TRBV5-6 to TRBJ1-5, with 9 bases that match TRBD1. Unmatched junction bases numbered 10, after V lost 0 bases and J lost 0 bases. From germline, CDR1 is SGHDT and CDR2 YYEEEE. The CDR3 runs 19 residues. The CDR3 here is CASSLAVEQGAYSNQPQHF. CDR3 in DNA: TGTGCCAGCAGCTTGGCCGTTGAACAGGGGGCCTATAGCAATCAGCCCCAGCATTTT.

The chain employs TRBV30 and TRBJ2-7, with 9 bases matching TRBD1. V was pared by 5 bases and J by 6 bases, with 17 bases of the junction left unmatched. The CDR3 runs to 16 residues. CDR1 is GTSNPN and CDR2 is SVGIG in the germline V gene (reference sequence). The chain's CDR3 is CAWARLPGQGNFEQYF. As DNA, the CDR3 is TGTGCCTGGGCCCGTCTCCCGGGACAGGGCAACTTCGAGCAGTACTTC. Combining the CDR3 with reference TRBV30 and TRBJ2-7 gives the whole variable domain SQTIHQWPATLVQPVGSPLSLECTVEGTSNPNLYWYRQAAGRGLQLLFYSVGIGQISSEVPQNLSASRPQDRQFILSSKKLLLSDSGFYLCAWARLPGQGNFEQYFGPGTRLTVT.

In DNA, the CDR3 is TGTGCCAGCAGCGCGGGACTAGCGGGAGGGAGGACAGATACGCAGTATTTT. Amino acids: CASSAGLAGGRTDTQYF. This chain links TRBV7-9 with TRBJ2-3, with 16 bases matching TRBD2. This CDR3 spans 17 amino acids. Germline CDR1 and CDR2: SEHNR and FQNEAQ (reference sequence). The J segment lost 3 bases and the V segment lost 5 bases, leaving 5 bases of the junction unmatched.

The V and J genes are TRBV9 and TRBJ1-2, with D possibly TRBD1 on 5 matching bases. Looked up from germline, CDR1 is SGDLS and CDR2 is YYNGEE. The CDR3 length is 14 residues. V was cut by 0 bases and J by 6 bases, with 12 bases left in between. CDR3 protein: CASSVGQGGNGYTF. In DNA form, the CDR3 reads TGTGCCAGCAGCGTAGGGCAGGGAGGTAATGGCTACACCTTC.